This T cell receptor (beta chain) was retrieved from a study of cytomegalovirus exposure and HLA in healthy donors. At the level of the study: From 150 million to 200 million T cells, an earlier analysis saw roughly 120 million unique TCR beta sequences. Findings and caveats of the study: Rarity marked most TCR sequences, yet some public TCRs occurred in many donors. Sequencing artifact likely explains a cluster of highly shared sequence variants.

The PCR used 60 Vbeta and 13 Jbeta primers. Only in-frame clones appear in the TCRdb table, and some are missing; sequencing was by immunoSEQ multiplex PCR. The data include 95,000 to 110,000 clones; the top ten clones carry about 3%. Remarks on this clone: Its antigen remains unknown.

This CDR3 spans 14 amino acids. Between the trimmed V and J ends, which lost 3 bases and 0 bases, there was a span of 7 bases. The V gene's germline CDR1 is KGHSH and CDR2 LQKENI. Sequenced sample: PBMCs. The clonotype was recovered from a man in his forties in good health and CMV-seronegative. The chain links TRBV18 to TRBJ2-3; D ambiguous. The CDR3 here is CASSPGRSTDTQYF. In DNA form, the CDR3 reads TGTGCCAGCTCACCGGGCCGAAGCACAGATACGCAGTATTTT. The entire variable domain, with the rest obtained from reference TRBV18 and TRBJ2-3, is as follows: NAGVMQNPRHLVRRRGQEARLRCSPMKGHSHVYWYRQLPEEGLKFMVYLQKENIIDESGMPKERFSAEFPKEGPSILRIQQVVRGDSAAYFCASSPGRSTDTQYFGPGTRLTVL.